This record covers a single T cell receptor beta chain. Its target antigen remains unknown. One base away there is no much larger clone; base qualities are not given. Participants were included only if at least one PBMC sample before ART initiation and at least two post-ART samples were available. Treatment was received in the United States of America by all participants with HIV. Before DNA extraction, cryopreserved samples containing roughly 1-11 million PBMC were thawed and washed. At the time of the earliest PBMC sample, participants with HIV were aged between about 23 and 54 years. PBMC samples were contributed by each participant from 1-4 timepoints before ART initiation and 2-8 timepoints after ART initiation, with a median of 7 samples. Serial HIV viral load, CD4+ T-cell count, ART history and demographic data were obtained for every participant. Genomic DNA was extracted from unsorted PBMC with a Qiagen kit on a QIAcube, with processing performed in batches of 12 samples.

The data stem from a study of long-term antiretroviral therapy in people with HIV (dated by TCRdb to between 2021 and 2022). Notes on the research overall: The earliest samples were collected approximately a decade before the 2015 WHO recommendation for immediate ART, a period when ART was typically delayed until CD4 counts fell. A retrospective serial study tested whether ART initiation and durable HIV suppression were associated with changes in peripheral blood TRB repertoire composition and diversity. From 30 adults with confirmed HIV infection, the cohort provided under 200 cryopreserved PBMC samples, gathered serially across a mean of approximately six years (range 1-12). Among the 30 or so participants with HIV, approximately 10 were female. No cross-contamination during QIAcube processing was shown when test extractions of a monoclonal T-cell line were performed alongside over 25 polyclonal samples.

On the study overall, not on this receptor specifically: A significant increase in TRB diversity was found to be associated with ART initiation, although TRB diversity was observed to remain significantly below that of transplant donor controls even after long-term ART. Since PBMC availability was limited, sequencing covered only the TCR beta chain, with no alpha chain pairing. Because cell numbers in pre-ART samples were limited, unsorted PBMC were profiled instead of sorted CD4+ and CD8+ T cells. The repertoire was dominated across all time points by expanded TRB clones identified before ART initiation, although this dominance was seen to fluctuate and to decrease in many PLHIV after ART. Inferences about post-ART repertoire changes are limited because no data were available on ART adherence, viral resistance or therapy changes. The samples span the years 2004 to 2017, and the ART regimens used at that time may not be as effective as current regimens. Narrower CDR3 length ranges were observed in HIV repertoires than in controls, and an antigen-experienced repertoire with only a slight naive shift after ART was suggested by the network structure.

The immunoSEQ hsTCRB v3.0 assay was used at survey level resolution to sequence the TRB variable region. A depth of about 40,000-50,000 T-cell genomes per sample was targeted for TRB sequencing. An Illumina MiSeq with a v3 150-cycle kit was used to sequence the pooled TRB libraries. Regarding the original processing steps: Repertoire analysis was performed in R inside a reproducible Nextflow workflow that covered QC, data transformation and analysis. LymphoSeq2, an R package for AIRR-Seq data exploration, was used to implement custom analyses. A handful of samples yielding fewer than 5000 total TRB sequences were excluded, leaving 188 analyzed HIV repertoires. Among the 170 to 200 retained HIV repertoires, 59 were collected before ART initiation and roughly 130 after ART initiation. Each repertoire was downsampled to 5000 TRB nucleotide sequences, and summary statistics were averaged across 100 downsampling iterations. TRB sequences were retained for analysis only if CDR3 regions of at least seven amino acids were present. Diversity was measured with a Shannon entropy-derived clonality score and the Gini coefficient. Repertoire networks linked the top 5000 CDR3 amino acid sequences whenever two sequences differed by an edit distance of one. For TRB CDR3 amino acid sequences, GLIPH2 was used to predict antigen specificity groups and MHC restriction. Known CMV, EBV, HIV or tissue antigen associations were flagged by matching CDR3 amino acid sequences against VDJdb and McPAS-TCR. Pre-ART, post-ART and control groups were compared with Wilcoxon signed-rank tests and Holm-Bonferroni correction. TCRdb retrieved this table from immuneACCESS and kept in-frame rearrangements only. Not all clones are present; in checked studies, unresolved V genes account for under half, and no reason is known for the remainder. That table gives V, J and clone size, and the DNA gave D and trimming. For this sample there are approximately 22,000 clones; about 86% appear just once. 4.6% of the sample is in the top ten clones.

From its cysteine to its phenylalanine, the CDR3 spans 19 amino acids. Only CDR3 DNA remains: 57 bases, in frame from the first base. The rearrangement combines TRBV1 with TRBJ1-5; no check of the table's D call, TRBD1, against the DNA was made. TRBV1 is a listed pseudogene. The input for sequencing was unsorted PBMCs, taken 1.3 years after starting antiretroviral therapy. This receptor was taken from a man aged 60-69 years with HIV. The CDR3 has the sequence CTSSRPRGPGVYSNQPQHF. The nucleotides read TGCACCAGCAGCCGACCGAGGGGGCCCGGGGTTTATAGCAATCAGCCCCAGCATTTT.